This T cell receptor beta chain emerged from a study of Graves' ophthalmopathy and Graves' hyperthyroidism. Overall study context: The study drew peripheral blood at initial diagnosis, before any treatment. Study-level findings and limits: Blood also carried most expanded thyroid clonotypes exceeding 0.001 frequency. Ophthalmopathy progression was predicted by the model at approximately 70% sensitivity and less than 80% specificity.

The germline CDR1 and CDR2 sequences are SNHLY and FYNNEI. The CDR3 contains 16 residues. With 5 bases clipped from V and 3 bases from J, the junction kept 8 bases outside the gene matches. CDR3 regions of TCR beta were amplified from RNA transcripts. The library came from an HTBI-primed first-round RT-PCR and a second-round multiplex PCR. TCRdb reanalysed the multiplex PCR reads using MiXCR and keeps one entry per CDR3 protein. The sample has 450,000 or so distinct CDR3 sequences, about 15% seen once. To note about this clonotype: Its antigen is as yet unknown.

The sequenced sample was blood. This receptor was taken from a woman aged 25 to 45 with Graves' ophthalmopathy. The V gene is TRBV2, the J gene TRBJ2-2, with 8 bases identical to TRBD2. CDR3 DNA: TGTGCCAGCAGTACACGGGGGGGCCTCCACACCGGGGAGCTGTTTTTT. It encodes CASSTRGGLHTGELFF.